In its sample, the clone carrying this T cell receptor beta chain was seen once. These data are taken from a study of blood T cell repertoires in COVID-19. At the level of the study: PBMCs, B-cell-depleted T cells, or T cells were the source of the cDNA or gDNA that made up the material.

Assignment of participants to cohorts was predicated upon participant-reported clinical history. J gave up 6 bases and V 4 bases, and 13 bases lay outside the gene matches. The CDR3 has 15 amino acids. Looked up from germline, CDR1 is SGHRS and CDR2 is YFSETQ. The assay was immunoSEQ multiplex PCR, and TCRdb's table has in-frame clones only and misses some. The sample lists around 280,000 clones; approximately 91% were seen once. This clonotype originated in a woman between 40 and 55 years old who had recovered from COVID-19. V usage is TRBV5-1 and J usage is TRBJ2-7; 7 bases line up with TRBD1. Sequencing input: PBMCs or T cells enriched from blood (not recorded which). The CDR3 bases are TGCGCCAGCAGCCCTGACAGGGTGGTTTGCAGCGAGCAGTACTTC. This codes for CASSPDRVVCSEQYF.